These 30 T cell receptor beta chains were all obtained from the same sample, sequenced in a study of blood T cell repertoires in COVID-19. Measured with immunoSEQ multiplex PCR; TCRdb has only the in-frame clones, and not every one. Of about 200,000 clones listed, 82% were seen once; the top ten hold 8.2%. The sequenced sample was peripheral blood. The origin of the receptors is a woman older than 75 with COVID-19, enrolled during active disease.

The rearrangement joins TRBV25-1 to TRBJ1-1, with a tentative D call TRBD1 (5 bases). Germline CDR1 is MGHDK and CDR2 is SYGVNS. CDR3 length: 14 amino acids. V lost 6 bases, J lost 1 base, and 12 bases lay in between. CDR3 sequence reads: CASRDVGANTEAFF. CDR3 coding DNA: TGTGCCAGCAGAGATGTAGGGGCGAACACTGAAGCTTTCTTT. Drawing the rest from reference TRBV25-1 and TRBJ1-1, the complete variable domain is EADIYQTPRYLVIGTGKKITLECSQTMGHDKMYWYQQDPGMELHLIHYSYGVNSTEKGDLSSESTVSRIRTEHFPLTLESARPSHTSQYLCASRDVGANTEAFFGQGTRLTVV.

J is TRBJ2-1 and V is TRBV6-6, with 7 bases matching TRBD2. The germline V gene has CDR1 MNHNY and CDR2 SVGAGI (reference sequence). The CDR3 has 14 amino acids. V was clipped by 9 bases and J by 0 bases; unmatched bases: 5. CDR3 nucleotides: TGTGCCAGTTGCGGCGGGGGCTCCTACAATGAGCAGTTCTTC. Amino acids: CASCGGGSYNEQFF.

The chain uses TRBV12-3 or TRBV12-4 and TRBJ2-7, with TRBD1 matching 7 bases. The V and J ends lost 7 bases and 6 bases, in that order; junction bases with no gene match: 9. The CDR3 is made up of 13 amino acids. The CDR3, as DNA: TGTGCCAGCACTCTTCGGGACAGAACCGAGCAGTACTTC. Its translation is CASTLRDRTEQYF.

The chain combines TRBV11-2 with TRBJ1-5; TRBD1 agrees at 9 bases. J lost 5 bases, V lost 5 bases, and 4 bases had no gene match. The germline gives CDR1 SGHAT, CDR2 FQNNGV. There are 14 residues in the CDR3. CDR3 in amino acids: CASSIRQGDQPQHF. CDR3 coding DNA: TGTGCCAGCAGCATCAGACAGGGGGATCAGCCCCAGCATTTT.

This clone was seen once. The chain joins TRBV7-9 to TRBJ2-7; TRBD2 agrees at 9 bases. Germline CDR1 reads SEHNR; CDR2 reads FQNEAQ (reference sequence). The CDR3 covers 16 residues. The trim removed 5 bases at V and 2 bases at J, leaving 10 bases unmatched. As DNA, the CDR3 is TGTGCCAGCAGCGCGATAGCGGGGGAACATCCCTACGAGCAGTACTTC. Residues: CASSAIAGEHPYEQYF.

This clone was counted a single time. The chain uses TRBV7-2 and TRBJ2-5; 9 bases map to TRBD1. Trimming took 0 bases from V and 3 from J; bases not matched to a gene: 5. Germline V lookup: CDR1 SGHTA, CDR2 FQGNSA. The CDR3 runs 16 residues. CDR3 DNA: TGTGCCAGCAGCTTAGCGCTGGGACAGGGTGAAGAGACCCAGTACTTC. It codes for CASSLALGQGEETQYF.

This clone was recorded once. The V and J genes are TRBV18 and TRBJ2-2, with a possible D match to TRBD1 (6 bases). This CDR3 has 15 residues. CDR1 KGHSH and CDR2 LQKENI come from the germline V gene. The V gene lost 6 bases and the J gene lost 1 base, with 12 bases spanning the gap. The CDR3, as DNA: TGTGCCAGCTCTCGACAGGAAAGGAACACCGGGGAGCTGTTTTTT. Its protein product is CASSRQERNTGELFF.

This chain links TRBV6-5 with TRBJ2-5; D is perhaps TRBD2 (7 bases). Germline CDR1 reads MNHEY; CDR2 reads SVGAGI. V lost 5 bases and J 5 bases, leaving 18 bases between the germline ends. The CDR3 sequence is 15 residues long. DNA for the CDR3: TGTGCCAGCAGTCTCCGGACAAGGGGGGGGGAGACCCAGTACTTC. It is translated as CASSLRTRGGETQYF.

The chain has TRBV1 and TRBJ2-5; the table names TRBD2, a call not compared with the DNA. TRBV1 counts as a pseudogene. The CDR3 runs to 15 residues. Here the CDR3 reads CTSSQRDYSQETQYF. CDR3 in DNA: TGCACCAGCAGCCAACGGGACTACAGTCAAGAGACCCAGTACTTC.

This rearrangement joins TRBV7-2 to TRBJ1-5, with TRBD1 matching over 7 bases. Trimming cost V 4 bases and J 3 bases; bases outside gene matches: 3. Germline assignment: CDR1 SGHTA and CDR2 FQGNSA. The CDR3 has 14 amino acids. The CDR3 DNA reads TGTGCCAGCAGCTCGGACAGGTCCAATCAGCCCCAGCATTTT. Protein sequence: CASSSDRSNQPQHF.

The V and J genes are TRBV18 and TRBJ1-5, with 8 bases that match TRBD1. CDR3 length: 15 amino acids. CDR1 KGHSH and CDR2 LQKENI come from the germline V gene. The J segment lost 2 bases and the V segment lost 3 bases, leaving 3 bases of the junction unmatched. The DNA for the CDR3 is TGTGCCAGCTCACCCCCGACAGGGGGCAATCAGCCCCAGCATTTT. This codes for CASSPPTGGNQPQHF. The full variable domain, its missing parts supplied by reference TRBV18 and TRBJ1-5, is NAGVMQNPRHLVRRRGQEARLRCSPMKGHSHVYWYRQLPEEGLKFMVYLQKENIIDESGMPKERFSAEFPKEGPSILRIQQVVRGDSAAYFCASSPPTGGNQPQHFGDGTRLSIL.

This clone has only a few counts. This CDR3 is also generated by other DNA sequences in the sample. The V and J genes are TRBV12-3 or TRBV12-4 and TRBJ1-2; 10 bases line up with TRBD1. With 6 bases clipped from V and 7 bases from J, the junction kept 5 bases outside the gene matches. This CDR3 is built from 13 residues. CDR3 sequence reads: CASSPDRGRGYTF. The CDR3 region has the DNA TGTGCCAGCAGCCCCGACAGGGGGCGTGGCTACACCTTC.

This chain connects TRBV30 to TRBJ1-4, with D possibly TRBD1 on 6 matching bases. The V end lost 5 bases, the J end lost 5 bases, and 15 bases lay between the germline ends. The CDR3 length is 14 residues. The V gene's germline CDR1 is GTSNPN and CDR2 SVGIG (reference sequence). The DNA of the CDR3 is TGTGCCTGGGCTCCGACAGGCCCCAATGAAAAACTGTTTTTT. Translated: CAWAPTGPNEKLFF. The full variable domain, its missing parts supplied by reference TRBV30 and TRBJ1-4, is SQTIHQWPATLVQPVGSPLSLECTVEGTSNPNLYWYRQAAGRGLQLLFYSVGIGQISSEVPQNLSASRPQDRQFILSSKKLLLSDSGFYLCAWAPTGPNEKLFFGSGTQLSVL.

In this sample, this clone turned up once. The gene calls are TRBV18 and TRBJ1-1, with D unresolved. This CDR3 comprises 13 residues. V was pared by 3 bases and J by 0 bases, with 5 bases between. The germline gives CDR1 KGHSH, CDR2 LQKENI. This CDR3 is CASSPLLNTEAFF. CDR3 nucleotides: TGTGCCAGCTCACCTTTATTGAACACTGAAGCTTTCTTT.

V gene TRBV2 combines with J gene TRBJ1-3; no reliable D call. The CDR3 loop spans 15 amino acids. CDR1 SNHLY and CDR2 FYNNEI come from the germline V gene. Trimming pared 7 bases from V and 0 bases from J, leaving 13 bases between. This CDR3 is CASTYFPSSGNTIYF. In DNA form, the CDR3 reads TGTGCCAGCACCTACTTTCCGAGCTCTGGAAACACCATATATTTT.

Here the CDR3 DNA reads TGTGCCTGGAACGCGGACACGAGCAATCAGCCCCAGCATTTT. It yields the protein CAWNADTSNQPQHF. The chain employs TRBV30 and TRBJ1-5; possible D gene TRBD1, 5 bases. V lost 4 bases and J 1 base, leaving 11 bases between the germline ends. Germline CDR1 GTSNPN, CDR2 SVGIG (reference sequence). The CDR3 contains 14 residues.

This clone has more than one count but fewer than ten. The rearrangement joins TRBV19 to TRBJ2-2, with 9 nucleotides matching TRBD1. The CDR3 consists of 14 residues. V lost 8 bases and J lost 3; bases outside the gene matches: 4. The germline CDR1 and CDR2 sequences are LNHDA and SQIVND (reference sequence). The CDR3 is CASGGQGYTGELFF. The CDR3 DNA reads as TGTGCCAGTGGGGGACAGGGTTACACCGGGGAGCTGTTTTTT.

This clone was seen once. This sequence joins TRBV3-1 (or the pseudogene TRBV3-2) and TRBJ2-1, with TRBD2 identical over 14 bases. V trimming: 6 bases; J trimming: 9 bases; junction bases outside the gene matches: 7. In germline, CDR1 is LGHDT, CDR2 YNNKEL (reference sequence). The CDR3 sequence is 15 residues long. The CDR3 region is CASSPGTSGSTEQFF. CDR3 sequence (DNA): TGTGCCAGCAGTCCCGGGACTAGCGGGAGTACTGAGCAGTTCTTC.

The chain couples TRBV5-1 to TRBJ1-1, with unresolved D. The CDR3 has 12 amino acids. The V and J ends lost 4 bases and 4 bases respectively, with 8 bases between them. The germline gives CDR1 SGHRS, CDR2 YFSETQ. The CDR3 sequence: CASSLPSTEAFF. CDR3 DNA: TGCGCCAGCAGCCTCCCCAGCACTGAAGCTTTCTTT.

J is TRBJ2-5 and V is TRBV30; 12 bases line up with TRBD2. Trimming at V came to 2 bases and at J to 2 bases, leaving 9 bases not matched to a gene. Germline assignment: CDR1 GTSNPN and CDR2 SVGIG (reference sequence). CDR3 size: 17 residues. The CDR3 region is CAWSRGTSGYGQETQYF. The CDR3 coding sequence is TGTGCCTGGAGTCGAGGGACTAGCGGGTACGGGCAAGAGACCCAGTACTTC.

The rearrangement uses TRBV19 and TRBJ1-2, with TRBD1 identical over 7 bases. CDR3 length: 15 residues. Germline CDR1 and CDR2: LNHDA and SQIVND (reference sequence). V was clipped by 1 base and J by 5 bases; unmatched bases: 7. The DNA of the CDR3 is TGTGCCAGTAGTATAGGACAGGGCAAGGGATATGGCTACACCTTC. It specifies CASSIGQGKGYGYTF.

V usage is TRBV19 and J usage is TRBJ2-5; 13 bases align to TRBD2. The CDR3 length is 16 residues. Trimming removed 6 bases from V and 5 bases from J; junction bases left unmatched: 9. The germline V gene encodes CDR1 LNHDA and CDR2 SQIVND (reference sequence). CDR3 residues: CASSRTSGGLRETQYF. The CDR3 nucleotides read TGTGCCAGTAGCCGGACTAGCGGGGGCCTGAGGGAGACCCAGTACTTC.

The rearrangement joins TRBV7-9 to TRBJ1-4; 8 positions agree with TRBD1. The V and J ends lost 4 bases and 8 bases, in that order; junction bases with no gene match: 6. The CDR3 is 14 amino acids. Germline V lookup: CDR1 SEHNR, CDR2 FQNEAQ (reference sequence). The CDR3 DNA is TGTGCCAGCAGCTCGGACAGGGATGGGGAAAAACTGTTTTTT. Amino acid sequence: CASSSDRDGEKLFF.

The rearrangement uses TRBV19 and TRBJ1-2, with D tentatively TRBD1 (6 bases). The V end lost 8 bases, the J end lost 3 bases, and 16 bases lay between the germline ends. The CDR3 loop spans 14 amino acids. Looked up from germline, CDR1 is LNHDA and CDR2 is SQIVND (reference sequence). This CDR3 is CASGARGRDYGYTF. For the CDR3, the DNA is TGTGCCAGTGGTGCCAGGGGCAGGGACTATGGCTACACCTTC. The variable domain in full, with the rest retrieved from reference TRBV19 and TRBJ1-2, is DGGITQSPKYLFRKEGQNVTLSCEQNLNHDAMYWYRQDPGQGLRLIYYSQIVNDFQKGDIAEGYSVSREKKESFPLTVTSAQKNPTAFYLCASGARGRDYGYTFGSGTRLTVV.

The chain links TRBV24-1 to TRBJ2-2; TRBD2 is a possible D gene (6 bases). This CDR3 spans 15 amino acids. V shed 4 bases and J shed 5 bases, with 13 bases lying between them. Germline CDR1 KGHDR, CDR2 SFDVKD. The CDR3 loop is CATSEGGPKTGELFF. CDR3 bases: TGTGCCACCAGTGAAGGAGGGCCTAAAACCGGGGAGCTGTTTTTT.

The chain employs TRBV2 and TRBJ2-1; TRBD2 is a possible D gene (6 bases). Trimming cost V 1 base and J 4 bases, with 17 bases left between them. The CDR3 has 17 amino acids. CDR1 and CDR2 (germline): SNHLY, FYNNEI. The DNA for the CDR3 is TGTGCCAGCAGTGAAGTCTTTCATATCGGGGGTTACAATGAGCAGTTCTTC. Translation gives CASSEVFHIGGYNEQFF.

V and J are TRBV5-4 and TRBJ2-7, with TRBD2 matching over 8 bases. The germline gives CDR1 SGHNT, CDR2 YYREEE (reference sequence). There are 14 residues in the CDR3. J lost 3 bases, V lost 2 bases, and 4 bases had no gene match. The CDR3 here is CASSLAGVLYEQYF. The CDR3 bases are TGTGCCAGCAGCTTAGCGGGAGTGCTCTACGAGCAGTACTTC.

The chain couples TRBV18 to TRBJ2-6; D gene unclear. Trimming pared 2 bases from V and 1 base from J, leaving 9 bases between. There are 16 residues in the CDR3. Germline V gene lookup returns CDR1 KGHSH and CDR2 LQKENI. The CDR3 sequence is CASSPIQESGANVLTF. CDR3 DNA: TGTGCCAGCTCACCAATCCAGGAATCTGGGGCCAACGTCCTGACTTTC.

The chain carries TRBV7-3 and TRBJ2-1; D possibly corresponds to TRBD1 (6 bases). Trimming took 5 bases from V and 7 from J, leaving 15 bases between them. Germline V CDR1 and CDR2: SGHTA, FQGTGA. The CDR3 has 14 residues. This CDR3 reads CASSPGTQGNEQFF. The CDR3 nucleotides read TGTGCCAGCAGCCCCGGAACTCAGGGGAATGAGCAGTTCTTC. The full variable domain, with the rest looked up from reference TRBV7-3 and TRBJ2-1, is GAGVSQTPSNKVTEKGKYVELRCDPISGHTALYWYRQSLGQGPEFLIYFQGTGAADDSGLPNDRFFAVRPEGSVSTLKIQRTERGDSAVYLCASSPGTQGNEQFFGPGTRLTVL.

The genes are TRBV7-9 and TRBJ2-7, with D perhaps TRBD1 (6 bases). Trimming took 5 bases from V and 1 from J, leaving 9 bases between them. Germline V lookup: CDR1 SEHNR, CDR2 FQNEAQ (reference sequence). The CDR3 covers 13 residues. CDR3 sequence reads: CASSRDKSYEQYF. The CDR3 bases are TGTGCCAGCAGCCGGGACAAATCCTACGAGCAGTACTTC.